These 18 T cell receptor beta chains came from one sample sequenced in a study of beta chain features in type 1 diabetes. The isolated RNA, all of it, was reverse transcribed, so expressed TCRB transcripts were what got sequenced. Sequencing was performed with immunoSEQ multiplex PCR; in TCRdb, only in-frame clones are kept and a portion is missing. Among 200,000 to 250,000 clones listed, 11% were seen once. Sequenced: central memory CD4+ T cells from blood. These receptor sequences come from a man younger than 30 in good health.

The CDR3 here is CASSVGTSAGNEQFF. CDR3 bases: TGTGCCAGCAGTGTAGGGACTAGTGCTGGAAATGAGCAGTTCTTC. This sequence joins TRBV11-2 and TRBJ2-1; 8 positions agree with TRBD2. The germline CDR1 and CDR2 sequences are SGHAT and FQNNGV. J gave up 7 bases and V 6 bases, and 11 bases lay outside the gene matches. The CDR3 is 15 amino acids. Full variable domain (remainder filled in from reference TRBV11-2 and TRBJ2-1): EAGVAQSPRYKIIEKRQSVAFWCNPISGHATLYWYQQILGQGPKLLIQFQNNGVVDDSQLPKDRFSAERLKGVDSTLKIQPAKLEDSAVYLCASSVGTSAGNEQFFGPGTRLTVL.

This clone was counted a few times. This chain connects TRBV29-1 to TRBJ2-1, with D maybe TRBD1 (6 bases). Germline CDR1 reads SQVTM; CDR2 reads ANQGSEA. The ends were cut back, 5 bases at V and 7 bases at J, with 15 bases in the middle. The CDR3 has 13 amino acids. CDR3: CSVSQGSRNEQFF. CDR3 in DNA: TGCAGCGTTTCACAGGGTAGTAGAAATGAGCAGTTCTTC.

This clone came up a few times. The chain carries TRBV15 and TRBJ2-5, with 10 bases fitting TRBD1. Per germline, CDR1 LNHNV and CDR2 YYDKDF (reference sequence). The CDR3 is 17 amino acids. V dropped 2 bases and J dropped 1; count of bases not matched to a gene: 7. This CDR3 is CATSRKFGTGVQETQYF. For the CDR3, the DNA is TGTGCCACCAGCAGAAAGTTTGGGACAGGGGTCCAAGAGACCCAGTACTTC.

For this clone: A much larger clonotype is one base distant, so this may be a read error. In the same sample, other DNA sequences code for this CDR3. CDR3 DNA: TGTGCCTCCCCGGGACTCCGTACAGATACGCAGTATTTT. Translated, it gives CASPGLRTDTQYF. The chain carries TRBV30 and TRBJ2-3, with D possibly matching TRBD2 (6 bases). This CDR3 region has 13 residues. CDR1 is GTSNPN, CDR2 SVGIG, per germline (reference sequence). Trimming left V 7 bases short and J 3 bases short, with 14 bases between. The full variable domain, its missing parts supplied by reference TRBV30 and TRBJ2-3, is SQTIHQWPATLVQPVGSPLSLECTVEGTSNPNLYWYRQAAGRGLQLLFYSVGIGQISSEVPQNLSASRPQDRQFILSSKKLLLSDSGFYLCASPGLRTDTQYFGPGTRLTVL.

This clone was recorded a few times. The chain joins TRBV7-8 to TRBJ2-3; 7 bases align to TRBD2. Germline V CDR1 and CDR2: SGHVS, FQNEAQ. This CDR3 has 17 amino acids. V lost 4 bases and J lost 6; bases outside the gene matches: 16. As DNA, the CDR3 is TGTGCCAGCAGCTCCACCGCGGGACTACCCATCTGGGATACGCAGTATTTT. Translated: CASSSTAGLPIWDTQYF.

This clone was seen many times. The chain carries TRBV15 and TRBJ2-1, with TRBD2 matching over 11 bases. V dropped 0 bases and J dropped 5; count of bases not matched to a gene: 15. CDR3 length equals 20 residues. The germline V gene has CDR1 LNHNV and CDR2 YYDKDF (reference sequence). The CDR3 DNA reads TGTGCCACCAGCAGAGATCGCTGGCTAGCGGGAGGCTCGGAACACAATGAGCAGTTCTTC. This gives the protein CATSRDRWLAGGSEHNEQFF. Variable domain in full (rest from reference TRBV15 and TRBJ2-1): DAMVIQNPRYQVTQFGKPVTLSCSQTLNHNVMYWYQQKSSQAPKLLFHYYDKDFNNEADTPDNFQSRRPNTSFCFLDIRSPGLGDTAMYLCATSRDRWLAGGSEHNEQFFGPGTRLTVL.

The rearrangement links TRBV5-4 to TRBJ2-5, with 10 bases lining up with TRBD1. The CDR3 has 16 residues. Looked up from germline, CDR1 is SGHNT and CDR2 is YYREEE (reference sequence). The V and J ends lost 4 bases and 4 bases, in that order; junction bases with no gene match: 10. The chain's CDR3 is CASSKPSTGGAETQYF. The CDR3 DNA sequence: TGTGCCAGCAGCAAACCATCGACAGGGGGCGCAGAGACCCAGTACTTC. The variable domain in full, completed from reference TRBV5-4 and TRBJ2-5, reads ETGVTQSPTHLIKTRGQQVTLRCSSQSGHNTVSWYQQALGQGPQFIFQYYREEENGRGNFPPRFSGLQFPNYSSELNVNALELDDSALYLCASSKPSTGGAETQYFGPGTRLLVL.

This clone was counted a few times. Other nucleotide sequences in the sample specify the same CDR3. The CDR3 bases are TGTGCCTGGAGTGTACGCGAAAAACTGTTTTTT. It specifies CAWSVREKLFF. The gene calls are TRBV30 and TRBJ1-4; D unclear. Trimming took 0 bases from V and 8 from J, leaving 4 bases between them. Germline loops: CDR1 GTSNPN, CDR2 SVGIG (reference sequence). This CDR3 has 11 residues.

This clone was observed a handful of times. The V and J genes are TRBV10-3 and TRBJ2-5; 7 nucleotides agree with TRBD1. Germline trimming cut 4 bases from V and 3 bases from J; bases unmatched to any gene: 2. Germline V lookup: CDR1 ENHRY, CDR2 SYGVKD. The CDR3 has 13 residues. CDR3 in DNA: TGTGCCATCAGTGGGGACAGCGAAGAGACCCAGTACTTC. It encodes CAISGDSEETQYF.

The V gene is TRBV19, the J gene TRBJ2-4, with TRBD1 matching over 9 bases. The CDR3 extends over 15 amino acids. CDR1 and CDR2 from the germline V gene are LNHDA and SQIVND (reference sequence). V was pared by 5 bases and J by 8 bases, with 10 bases of the junction left unmatched. CDR3: CASSPRDREVDIQYF. DNA for the CDR3: TGTGCCAGTAGTCCCCGGGACAGGGAGGTAGACATTCAGTACTTC. The full variable domain, with the rest looked up from reference TRBV19 and TRBJ2-4, is DGGITQSPKYLFRKEGQNVTLSCEQNLNHDAMYWYRQDPGQGLRLIYYSQIVNDFQKGDIAEGYSVSREKKESFPLTVTSAQKNPTAFYLCASSPRDREVDIQYFGAGTRLSVL.

The V call is TRBV2, the J call TRBJ2-5, with D possibly called TRBD1 or TRBD2 (6 bases each). CDR1 is SNHLY, CDR2 FYNNEI, per germline. The CDR3 length is 15 residues. V was trimmed by 3 bases and J by 4 bases, leaving 15 bases between them. This CDR3 is CASSDGGEGGETQYF. CDR3 sequence (DNA): TGTGCCAGCAGTGACGGCGGAGAGGGGGGAGAGACCCAGTACTTC.

A few counts support this clone. This same CDR3 is encoded by further DNA sequences in the sample. V usage is TRBV5-4 and J usage is TRBJ2-3, with TRBD1 matching over 8 bases. After removal of 3 bases from V and 3 bases from J, the junction contained 3 bases not matched to a gene. Germline CDR1 is SGHNT and CDR2 is YYREEE (reference sequence). This CDR3 is built from 14 residues. The CDR3 sequence is CASSSGQGTDTQYF. DNA of the CDR3: TGTGCCAGCAGCTCAGGACAGGGTACAGATACGCAGTATTTT. Full variable domain (outside the CDR3, taken from reference TRBV5-4 and TRBJ2-3): ETGVTQSPTHLIKTRGQQVTLRCSSQSGHNTVSWYQQALGQGPQFIFQYYREEENGRGNFPPRFSGLQFPNYSSELNVNALELDDSALYLCASSSGQGTDTQYFGPGTRLTVL.

There are a few counts of this clone. The chain is built from TRBV14 and TRBJ2-7; unclear D gene. This CDR3 region has 14 residues. Trimming stripped 4 bases from V and 3 bases from J, with 13 bases between. Germline V gene sequence: CDR1 SGHDN, CDR2 FVKESK. The CDR3 DNA sequence: TGTGCCAGCAGCCCTAATTACCGTGGCTACGAGCAGTACTTC. It yields the protein CASSPNYRGYEQYF.

In its sample, this clone was seen many times. V usage is TRBV30 and J usage is TRBJ1-3; D remains unclear. The CDR3 sequence is 11 residues long. Germline values: CDR1 GTSNPN, CDR2 SVGIG (reference sequence). V lost 4 bases and J lost 2, with 3 bases in between. DNA of the CDR3: TGTGCCTGGACCCCTGGAAACACCATATATTTT. Amino acids: CAWTPGNTIYF.

This sequence joins TRBV11-2 and TRBJ2-3, with D possibly TRBD2 on 6 matching bases. There are 16 residues in the CDR3. V gave up 0 bases and J gave up 4 bases, with 14 bases separating them. The germline gives CDR1 SGHAT, CDR2 FQNNGV. CDR3 loop: CASSLDYGSGADTQYF. The DNA of the CDR3 is TGTGCCAGCAGCTTAGACTACGGGAGTGGCGCAGATACGCAGTATTTT. Drawing the rest from reference TRBV11-2 and TRBJ2-3, the complete variable domain is EAGVAQSPRYKIIEKRQSVAFWCNPISGHATLYWYQQILGQGPKLLIQFQNNGVVDDSQLPKDRFSAERLKGVDSTLKIQPAKLEDSAVYLCASSLDYGSGADTQYFGPGTRLTVL.

This clone showed up many times. The chain employs TRBV5-6 and TRBJ2-5; D is unresolved. Germline assignment: CDR1 SGHDT and CDR2 YYEEEE. The CDR3 is 13 residues long. The germline V and J ends were trimmed by 3 bases and 5 bases, with 11 bases remaining between them. The CDR3 nucleotides read TGTGCCAGCAGCTCTGACCCCGGGGAGACCCAGTACTTC. This translates into CASSSDPGETQYF.

In this sample, this clone turned up many times. The J gene is TRBJ1-1, the V gene TRBV27; D gene ambiguous. The CDR3 contains 14 residues. The V end lost 3 bases, the J end lost 1 base, and 9 bases lay between the germline ends. CDR1 and CDR2 from the germline V gene are MNHEY and SMNVEV (reference sequence). The CDR3 loop is CASSFTAQNTEAFF. CDR3 bases: TGTGCCAGCAGTTTCACAGCGCAGAACACTGAAGCTTTCTTT.

This clone was counted between two and nine times. This rearrangement joins TRBV11-2 to TRBJ2-7; D is unresolved. This CDR3 spans 14 amino acids. Germline V CDR1 and CDR2: SGHAT, FQNNGV. V lost 5 bases and J lost 2, with 13 bases in between. The CDR3 DNA sequence: TGTGCCAGCAGCGTCCGTCTGGACCCCTACGAGCAGTACTTC. It codes for CASSVRLDPYEQYF.